The clone carrying this T cell receptor beta chain was recorded only once. V lost 5 bases, J lost 5 bases, and 6 bases stayed unmatched. Germline-derived CDR1 and CDR2 are MNHEY and SMNVEV (reference sequence). The CDR3 consists of 15 residues. The sample comes from a study of blood T cell repertoires in COVID-19. Study-level information: T cells, B-cell-depleted T cells, or PBMCs provided the cDNA or gDNA that served as material.

The data were produced by immunoSEQ multiplex PCR, yet TCRdb's version contains in-frame clones alone and is incomplete. The table shows hundreds of thousands of clones, with roughly 88% occurring only once. Participant age was roughly 18 to 90 years, and participants resided in roughly 25 US areas. This rearrangement joins TRBV27 to TRBJ2-7; TRBD2 aligns across 13 bases. What was sequenced was PBMCs or T cells enriched from blood (not recorded which). The clonotype was recovered from a woman aged 50 to 60 with acute COVID-19. Here the CDR3 DNA reads TGTGCCAGCAGTGACGGACTAGCGGGAGTCCACGAGCAGTACTTC. Translation: CASSDGLAGVHEQYF.